The 15 T cell receptor beta chains in this list originate from one sample, sequenced in a study of blood T cell repertoires in COVID-19. Repertoires were generated with immunoSEQ multiplex PCR, while TCRdb's copy carries only in-frame clones and drops some. The table records 70,000 or so clones, more than 75% of them present only once. Sequencing input: peripheral blood. These receptor sequences come from a man between 65 and 80 years old with active or convalescent COVID-19.

The chain is built from TRBV11-2 and TRBJ2-3; D may be TRBD1 (5 bases). Trimming shortened V by 5 bases and J by 5 bases, and 14 bases separated the two germline ends. Germline lookup yields CDR1 SGHAT and CDR2 FQNNGV. The CDR3 length is 14 residues. CDR3: CASSPGPQGDTQYF. CDR3 bases: TGTGCCAGCAGCCCTGGGCCTCAGGGAGATACGCAGTATTTT.

The gene calls are TRBV2 and TRBJ1-6; 9 bases fit TRBD1. The germline V gene has CDR1 SNHLY and CDR2 FYNNEI. The CDR3 sequence is 14 residues long. Germline trimming cut 6 bases from V and 9 bases from J; bases unmatched to any gene: 6. The chain's CDR3 is CASRTGTGFSPLHF. CDR3 sequence (DNA): TGTGCCAGCAGGACCGGGACAGGGTTTTCACCCCTCCACTTT.

The CDR3 DNA is TGCGCCAGCAGCCAGGGGTTCAGACAGGGGCCCGACGAGCAGTACTTC. The encoded protein is CASSQGFRQGPDEQYF. The chain recombines TRBV5-1 with TRBJ2-7, with 8 bases identical to TRBD1. The germline V gene encodes CDR1 SGHRS and CDR2 YFSETQ. J lost 5 bases, V lost 4 bases, and 14 bases had no gene match. This CDR3 comprises 16 residues.

The chain has TRBV4-1 and TRBJ2-3; the D gene is possibly TRBD2 (5 bases). The V end was cut by 5 bases, the J end by 6 bases, with 15 bases between. CDR3 length: 14 amino acids. CDR1 MGHRA and CDR2 YSYEKL come from the germline V gene. The CDR3 DNA sequence: TGCGCCAGCAGCGCTTCGGAGGTGATGGATACGCAGTATTTT. Protein product: CASSASEVMDTQYF.

The rearrangement uses TRBV18 and TRBJ2-3, with a possible D match to TRBD2 (5 bases). Germline CDR1 KGHSH, CDR2 LQKENI. V was clipped by 3 bases and J by 2 bases, with 9 bases between them. The CDR3 totals 14 residues. The DNA of the CDR3 is TGTGCCAGCTCACCCATAGCGAACACAGATACGCAGTATTTT. This sequence encodes CASSPIANTDTQYF.

This rearrangement joins TRBV28 to TRBJ2-3; the match to TRBD2 covers 7 bases. The V gene's germline CDR1 is MDHEN and CDR2 SYDVKM. V was clipped by 5 bases and J by 4 bases; unmatched bases: 15. CDR3 length equals 17 residues. The CDR3 reads CASSPSLGDAGADTQYF. DNA of the CDR3: TGTGCCAGCAGTCCAAGTCTCGGGGACGCGGGGGCAGATACGCAGTATTTT.

This chain uses TRBV5-1 with TRBJ1-1; D may be TRBD1 (5 bases). Trimming cost V 1 base and J 3 bases, with 10 bases left between them. CDR1 is SGHRS, CDR2 YFSETQ, per germline. The CDR3 length is 14 residues. CDR3 DNA: TGCGCCAGCAGCTTGAACGCAGGGTACACTGAAGCTTTCTTT. Its translation is CASSLNAGYTEAFF.

The chain is built from TRBV30 and TRBJ1-2; maybe TRBD1 (6 bases). The CDR3 is made up of 14 amino acids. The V gene lost 0 bases and the J gene lost 6 bases, with 14 bases spanning the gap. Germline CDR1 reads GTSNPN; CDR2 reads SVGIG (reference sequence). The CDR3 sequence is CAWSVDTGLDGYTF. The CDR3, as DNA: TGTGCCTGGAGTGTGGACACAGGGTTGGATGGCTACACCTTC.

The V gene is TRBV7-2, the J gene TRBJ2-2, with no clear D. The CDR3 is 14 residues long. The germline V and J ends were trimmed by 5 bases and 1 base, with 8 bases remaining between them. Germline V lookup: CDR1 SGHTA, CDR2 FQGNSA. For the CDR3, the DNA is TGTGCCAGCAGCCTGGCAGAGAACACCGGGGAGCTGTTTTTT. Its translation is CASSLAENTGELFF.

The rearrangement uses TRBV6-5 and TRBJ2-7; 9 positions match TRBD1. V trimming: 6 bases; J trimming: 5 bases; junction bases outside the gene matches: 11. CDR1 and CDR2 (germline): MNHEY, SVGAGI. This CDR3 is 15 amino acids long. CDR3 in DNA: TGTGCCAGCAGGCCACTCCCGACAGGGGGGAACGAGCAGTACTTC. Its protein is CASRPLPTGGNEQYF.

V gene TRBV30 combines with J gene TRBJ1-1; 7 positions match TRBD1. The V segment lost 5 bases and the J segment 1 base; nucleotides outside the gene matches: 4. CDR1 is GTSNPN, CDR2 SVGIG, per germline (reference sequence). The CDR3 runs 13 residues. The DNA for the CDR3 is TGTGCCTGGGACAGGGCAGGGAACACTGAAGCTTTCTTT. Translation: CAWDRAGNTEAFF.

The chain links TRBV24-1 to TRBJ1-2; D is perhaps TRBD1 (5 bases). Germline V gene lookup returns CDR1 KGHDR and CDR2 SFDVKD. The CDR3 has 13 residues. V was shortened by 3 bases and J by 8 bases, with 12 bases between the two germline ends. CDR3 residues: CATSDKFWGGYTF. The CDR3 DNA reads TGTGCCACCAGTGATAAATTTTGGGGCGGCTACACCTTC.

This clone occurred once. The J gene is TRBJ1-6, the V gene TRBV2, with a weak D call TRBD1 (5 bases). Per the germline V gene, CDR1 is SNHLY and CDR2 is FYNNEI. This CDR3 contains 14 residues. V was trimmed by 2 bases and J by 5 bases, leaving 7 bases between them. CDR3 amino acids: CASSEYRNNSPLHF. CDR3 DNA sequence: TGTGCCAGCAGTGAATACAGGAATAATTCACCCCTCCACTTT.

This clone appeared a few times. The genes are TRBV19 and TRBJ2-1, with TRBD1 as a possible D gene (5 bases). Trimming took off 1 base at V and 8 bases at J, with 15 bases between the two ends. The CDR3 totals 15 residues. CDR1 and CDR2 (germline): LNHDA, SQIVND (reference sequence). In DNA form, the CDR3 reads TGTGCCAGTAGTATAGGGGGCTTGGATTACGATGAGCAGTTCTTC. Protein product: CASSIGGLDYDEQFF. Complete variable domain (other parts from reference TRBV19 and TRBJ2-1): DGGITQSPKYLFRKEGQNVTLSCEQNLNHDAMYWYRQDPGQGLRLIYYSQIVNDFQKGDIAEGYSVSREKKESFPLTVTSAQKNPTAFYLCASSIGGLDYDEQFFGPGTRLTVL.

The rearrangement links TRBV2 to TRBJ2-1, with TRBD2 matching 8 bases. The CDR3 consists of 14 residues. Germline CDR1 SNHLY, CDR2 FYNNEI. V shed 4 bases, J shed 5 bases, and the junction held 4 bases outside the gene matches. The CDR3 DNA reads TGTGCCAGCAGTGTCCAGCGGGAGAACAATGAGCAGTTCTTC. Residues: CASSVQRENNEQFF.